This TCR beta chain emerged from a study of cytomegalovirus exposure and HLA in healthy donors. Comment on this clone: What it binds is unknown.

Germline V gene data show CDR1 as MNHEY and CDR2 as SMNVEV (reference sequence). Trimming took 8 bases from V and 8 from J; bases not matched to a gene: 4. The CDR3 runs 12 residues. Data came from immunoSEQ multiplex PCR; TCRdb stores just in-frame clones and leaves some out. The sample contains about 300,000 clones, around nine tenths of which appear only once. Study conclusions and caveats: In vitro data verified a few CMV-associated chains as specific for CMV antigens. A classifier reportedly called cytomegalovirus status with high sensitivity and specificity. Investigators reported 164 TCR beta chains as tied to cytomegalovirus.

The clonotype was recovered from a woman in her late teens or twenties in good health and CMV-seronegative. The chain employs TRBV27 and TRBJ2-1; 9 nucleotides agree with TRBD2. The sample consisted of PBMCs. The CDR3 bases are TGTGCCAGCGGGACTAGCCTCGATGAGCAGTTCTTC. This sequence encodes CASGTSLDEQFF.